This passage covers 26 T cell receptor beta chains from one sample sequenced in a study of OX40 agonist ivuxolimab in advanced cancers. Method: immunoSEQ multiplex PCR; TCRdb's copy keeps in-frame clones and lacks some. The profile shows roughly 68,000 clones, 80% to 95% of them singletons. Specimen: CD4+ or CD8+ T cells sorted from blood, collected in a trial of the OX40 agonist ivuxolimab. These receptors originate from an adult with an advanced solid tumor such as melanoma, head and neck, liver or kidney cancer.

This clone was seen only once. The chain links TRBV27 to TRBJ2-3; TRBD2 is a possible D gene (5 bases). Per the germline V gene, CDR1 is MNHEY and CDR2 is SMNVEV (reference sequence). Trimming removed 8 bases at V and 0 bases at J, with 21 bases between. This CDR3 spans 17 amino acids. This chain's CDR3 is CASARVVERRSTDTQYF. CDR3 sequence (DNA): TGTGCCAGCGCCCGGGTGGTGGAGCGGCGTAGCACAGATACGCAGTATTTT.

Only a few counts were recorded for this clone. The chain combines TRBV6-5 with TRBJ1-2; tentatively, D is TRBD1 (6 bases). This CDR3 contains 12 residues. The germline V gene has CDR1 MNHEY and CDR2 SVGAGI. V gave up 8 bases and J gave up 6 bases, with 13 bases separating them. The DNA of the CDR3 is TGTGCCAGCGCGGACAGAGTGAATGGCTACACCTTC. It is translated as CASADRVNGYTF.

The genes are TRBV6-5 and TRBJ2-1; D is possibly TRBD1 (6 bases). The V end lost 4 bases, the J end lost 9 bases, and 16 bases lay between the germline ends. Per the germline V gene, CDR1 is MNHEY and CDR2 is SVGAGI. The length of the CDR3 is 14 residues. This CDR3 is CASSFLQGIGEQFF. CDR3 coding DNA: TGTGCCAGCAGTTTCTTACAGGGTATCGGTGAGCAGTTCTTC.

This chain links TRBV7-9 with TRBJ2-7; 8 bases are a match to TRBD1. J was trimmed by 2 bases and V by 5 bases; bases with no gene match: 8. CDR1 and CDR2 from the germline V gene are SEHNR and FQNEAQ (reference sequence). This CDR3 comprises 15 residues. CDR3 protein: CASSPSGTGPYEQYF. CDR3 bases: TGTGCCAGCAGCCCTTCCGGGACAGGCCCCTACGAGCAGTACTTC.

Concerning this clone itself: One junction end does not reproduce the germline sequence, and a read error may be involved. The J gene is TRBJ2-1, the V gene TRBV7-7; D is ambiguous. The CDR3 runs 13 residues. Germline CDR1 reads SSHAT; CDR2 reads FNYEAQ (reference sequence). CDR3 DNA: TGTGCTAGCAGCTACCGGACGGCCCGGGAGCAGTTCTTC. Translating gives CASSYRTAREQFF. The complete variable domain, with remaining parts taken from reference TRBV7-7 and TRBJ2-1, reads GAGVSQSPRYKVTKRGQDVTLRCDPISSHATLYWYQQALGQGPEFLTYFNYEAQPDKSGLPSDRFSAERPEGSISTLTIQRTEQRDSAMYRCASSYRTAREQFFGPGTRLTVL.

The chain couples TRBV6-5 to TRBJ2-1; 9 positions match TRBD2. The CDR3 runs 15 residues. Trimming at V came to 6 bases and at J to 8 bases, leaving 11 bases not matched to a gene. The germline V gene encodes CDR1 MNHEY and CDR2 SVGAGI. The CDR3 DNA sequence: TGTGCCAGCAGATCGCTGGGACTAGCCCACCATGAGCAGTTCTTC. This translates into CASRSLGLAHHEQFF.

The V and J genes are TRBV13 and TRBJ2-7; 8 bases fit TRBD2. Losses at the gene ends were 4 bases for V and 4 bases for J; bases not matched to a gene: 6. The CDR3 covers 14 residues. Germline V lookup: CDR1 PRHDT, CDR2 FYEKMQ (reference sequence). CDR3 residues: CASSSTGRVYEQYF. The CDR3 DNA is TGTGCCAGCAGCTCCACCGGGAGGGTATACGAGCAGTACTTC.

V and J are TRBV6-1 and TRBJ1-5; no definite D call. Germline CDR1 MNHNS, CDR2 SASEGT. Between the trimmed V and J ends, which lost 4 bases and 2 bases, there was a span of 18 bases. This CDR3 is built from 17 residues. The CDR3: CASSGSLRVGGNQPQHF. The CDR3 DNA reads TGTGCCAGCAGTGGGAGCCTCCGGGTAGGCGGCAATCAGCCCCAGCATTTT.

CDR3 amino acids: CASSLGGRSTDTQYF. CDR3 DNA sequence: TGCGCCAGCAGCTTGGGGGGGCGGAGCACAGATACGCAGTATTTT. V is TRBV5-1 and J is TRBJ2-3; possibly TRBD1 for D (6 bases). Germline V lookup: CDR1 SGHRS, CDR2 YFSETQ. Trimming took off 0 bases at V and 0 bases at J, with 8 bases between the two ends. The CDR3 is made up of 15 amino acids.

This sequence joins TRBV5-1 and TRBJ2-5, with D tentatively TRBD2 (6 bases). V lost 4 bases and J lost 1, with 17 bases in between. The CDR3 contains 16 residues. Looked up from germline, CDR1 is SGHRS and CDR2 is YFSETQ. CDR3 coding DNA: TGCGCCAGCAGCCCGCAGCTGGGGCGGGGCCAAGAGACCCAGTACTTC. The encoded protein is CASSPQLGRGQETQYF.

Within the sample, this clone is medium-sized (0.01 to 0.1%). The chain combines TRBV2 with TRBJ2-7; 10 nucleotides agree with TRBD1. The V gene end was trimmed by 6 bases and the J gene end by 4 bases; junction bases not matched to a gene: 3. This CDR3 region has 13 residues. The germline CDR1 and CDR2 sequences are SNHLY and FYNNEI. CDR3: CASRRQGAYEQYF. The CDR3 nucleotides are TGTGCCAGCAGAAGACAGGGGGCATACGAGCAGTACTTC.

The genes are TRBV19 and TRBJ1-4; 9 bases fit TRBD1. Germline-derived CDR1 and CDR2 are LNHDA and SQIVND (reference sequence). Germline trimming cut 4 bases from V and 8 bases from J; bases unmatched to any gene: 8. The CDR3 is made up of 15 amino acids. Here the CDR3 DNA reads TGTGCCAGTAGTACCTCCGGGACAGGGTACGAAAAACTGTTTTTT. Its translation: CASSTSGTGYEKLFF.

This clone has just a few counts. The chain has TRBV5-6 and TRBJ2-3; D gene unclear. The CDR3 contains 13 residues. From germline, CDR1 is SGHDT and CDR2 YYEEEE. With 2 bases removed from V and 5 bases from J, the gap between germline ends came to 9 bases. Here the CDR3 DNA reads TGTGCCAGCAGCTTTTCGGGTGGAGATACGCAGTATTTT. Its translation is CASSFSGGDTQYF.

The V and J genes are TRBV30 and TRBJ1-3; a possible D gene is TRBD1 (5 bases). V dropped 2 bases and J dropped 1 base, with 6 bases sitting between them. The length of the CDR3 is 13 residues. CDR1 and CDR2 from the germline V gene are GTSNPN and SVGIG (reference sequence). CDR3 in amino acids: CAWSRGSGNTIYF. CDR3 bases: TGTGCCTGGAGTAGGGGTTCTGGAAACACCATATATTTT.

CDR3 in DNA: TGTGCCAGCTCACCGATGGCACAGGGGGCGCTTAATGAGCAGTTCTTC. Translated: CASSPMAQGALNEQFF. The rearrangement uses TRBV18 and TRBJ2-1, with TRBD1 matching over 9 bases. The germline CDR1 and CDR2 sequences are KGHSH and LQKENI. V dropped 3 bases and J dropped 7; count of bases not matched to a gene: 10. There are 16 residues in the CDR3. The entire variable domain, with the rest obtained from reference TRBV18 and TRBJ2-1, is as follows: NAGVMQNPRHLVRRRGQEARLRCSPMKGHSHVYWYRQLPEEGLKFMVYLQKENIIDESGMPKERFSAEFPKEGPSILRIQQVVRGDSAAYFCASSPMAQGALNEQFFGPGTRLTVL.

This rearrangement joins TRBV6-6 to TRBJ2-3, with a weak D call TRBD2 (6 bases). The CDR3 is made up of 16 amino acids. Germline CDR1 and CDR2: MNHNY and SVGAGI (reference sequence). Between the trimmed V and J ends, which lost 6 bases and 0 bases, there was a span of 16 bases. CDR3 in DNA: TGTGCCAGCAGCCCATCTAGCGCCCCTAGCACAGATACGCAGTATTTT. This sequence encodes CASSPSSAPSTDTQYF.

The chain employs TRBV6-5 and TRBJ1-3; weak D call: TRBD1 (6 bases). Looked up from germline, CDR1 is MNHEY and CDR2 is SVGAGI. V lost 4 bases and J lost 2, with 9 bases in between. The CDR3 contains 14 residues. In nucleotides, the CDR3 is TGTGCCAGCAGTTTAGGGGGAGCTGGAAACACCATATATTTT. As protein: CASSLGGAGNTIYF.

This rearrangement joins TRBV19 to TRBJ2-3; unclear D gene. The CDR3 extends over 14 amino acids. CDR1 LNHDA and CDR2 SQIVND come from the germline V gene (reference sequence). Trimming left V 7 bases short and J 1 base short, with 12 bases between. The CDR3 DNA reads TGTGCCAGTACCCTAGGCCAGGGCACAGATACGCAGTATTTT. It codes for CASTLGQGTDTQYF. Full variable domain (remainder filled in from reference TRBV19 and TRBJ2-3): DGGITQSPKYLFRKEGQNVTLSCEQNLNHDAMYWYRQDPGQGLRLIYYSQIVNDFQKGDIAEGYSVSREKKESFPLTVTSAQKNPTAFYLCASTLGQGTDTQYFGPGTRLTVL.

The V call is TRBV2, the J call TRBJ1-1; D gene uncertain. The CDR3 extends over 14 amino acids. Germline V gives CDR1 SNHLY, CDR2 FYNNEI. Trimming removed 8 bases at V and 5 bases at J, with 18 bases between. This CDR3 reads CASLKSLQQTEAFF. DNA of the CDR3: TGTGCCAGCCTTAAGTCCCTCCAACAAACTGAAGCTTTCTTT.

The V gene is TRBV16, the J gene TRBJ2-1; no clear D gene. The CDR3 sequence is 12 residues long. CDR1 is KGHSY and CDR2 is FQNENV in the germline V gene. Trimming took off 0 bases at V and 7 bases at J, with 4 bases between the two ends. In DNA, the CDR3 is TGTGCCAGCAGCCAATCGAGAAATGAGCAGTTCTTC. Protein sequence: CASSQSRNEQFF.

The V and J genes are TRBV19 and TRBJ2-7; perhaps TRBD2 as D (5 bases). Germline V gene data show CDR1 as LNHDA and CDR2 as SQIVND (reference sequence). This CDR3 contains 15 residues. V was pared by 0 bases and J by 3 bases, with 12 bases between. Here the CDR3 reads CASSIEGGLVYEQYF. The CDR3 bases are TGTGCCAGTAGTATAGAAGGAGGTCTCGTCTACGAGCAGTACTTC.

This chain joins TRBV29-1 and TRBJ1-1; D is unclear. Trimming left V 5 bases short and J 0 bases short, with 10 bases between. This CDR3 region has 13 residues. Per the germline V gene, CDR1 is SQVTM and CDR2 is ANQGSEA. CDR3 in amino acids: CSVSLSMNTEAFF. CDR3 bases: TGCAGCGTTTCCTTAAGTATGAACACTGAAGCTTTCTTT.

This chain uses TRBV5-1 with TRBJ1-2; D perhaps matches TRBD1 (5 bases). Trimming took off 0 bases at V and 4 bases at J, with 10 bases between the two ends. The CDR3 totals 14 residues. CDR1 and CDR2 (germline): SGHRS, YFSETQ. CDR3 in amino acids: CASSLGDWGYGYTF. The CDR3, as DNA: TGCGCCAGCAGCTTGGGGGACTGGGGCTATGGCTACACCTTC.

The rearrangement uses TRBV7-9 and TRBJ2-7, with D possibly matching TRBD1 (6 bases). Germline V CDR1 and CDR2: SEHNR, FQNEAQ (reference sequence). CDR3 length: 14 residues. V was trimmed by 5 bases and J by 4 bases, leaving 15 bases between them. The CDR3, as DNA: TGTGCCAGCAGCCCAGGGGTCACCGTTTACGAGCAGTACTTC. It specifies CASSPGVTVYEQYF.

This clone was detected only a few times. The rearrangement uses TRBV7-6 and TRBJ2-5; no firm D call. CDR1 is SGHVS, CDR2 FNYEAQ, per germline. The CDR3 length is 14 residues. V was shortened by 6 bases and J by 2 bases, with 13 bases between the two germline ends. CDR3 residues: CASRGPQLQETQYF. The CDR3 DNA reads TGTGCCAGCAGGGGCCCTCAGTTACAAGAGACCCAGTACTTC. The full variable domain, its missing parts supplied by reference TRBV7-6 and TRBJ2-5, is GAGVSQSPRYKVTKRGQDVALRCDPISGHVSLYWYRQALGQGPEFLTYFNYEAQQDKSGLPNDRFSAERPEGSISTLTIQRTEQRDSAMYRCASRGPQLQETQYFGPGTRLLVL.

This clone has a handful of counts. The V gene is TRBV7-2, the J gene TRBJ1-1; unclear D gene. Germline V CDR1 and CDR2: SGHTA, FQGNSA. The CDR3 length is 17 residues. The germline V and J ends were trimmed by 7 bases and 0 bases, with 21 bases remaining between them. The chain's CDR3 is CASTRSGRGPLNTEAFF. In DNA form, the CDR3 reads TGTGCCAGCACCCGTAGTGGACGCGGGCCGCTGAACACTGAAGCTTTCTTT.